This is a list of T cell receptor beta chains from one sample in a study of ipilimumab plus nivolumab after autologous stem cell transplantation. Measured with immunoSEQ multiplex PCR; TCRdb has only the in-frame clones, and not every one. The sample holds 22,000 or so clones, over 65% seen once. The specimen comprised PBMCs, sampled in a trial of ipilimumab plus nivolumab as post-transplant consolidation. The receptor source for this set is a male donor with diffuse large B-cell lymphoma. The CDR3 runs from the conserved cysteine through the conserved F or W. Fields, in order: D gene, clone size, J gene, V gene, CDR3 DNA, CDR3 protein. A D gene is named only where the DNA matches it firmly. Clone size, where shown, is once, few, many, or a class for clones that have expanded.

- once TRBJ1-4 TRBV12-5 TGTGCTAGTGCGGGGAGTAATGAAAAACTGTTTTTT CASAGSNEKLFF
- - TRBJ2-7 TRBV7-6 TGTGCCAGCAGCCCAGGGGGGGGCTACGAGCAGTACTTC CASSPGGGYEQYF
TRBD2 few TRBJ2-2 TRBV2 TGTGCCAGCAGGGCAAGCGGGGGGGGAACCGGGGAGCTGTTTTTT CASRASGGGTGELFF
- once TRBJ1-2 TRBV19 TGTGCCAGTAGTATAGTGGAGGGATACTATGGCTACACCTTC CASSIVEGYYGYTF
TRBD2 - TRBJ2-1 TRBV7-3 TGTGCCAGCAGCTTAGGGGCTAGCGGATACAATGAGCAGTTCTTC CASSLGASGYNEQFF
- - TRBJ1-3 TRBV19 TGTGCCAGTAGTACCAACTCGGGGAACACCATATATTTT CASSTNSGNTIYF
TRBD1 - TRBJ1-2 TRBV25-1 TGTGCCAGCAGTGGATCCGGGACAGTGAACTATGGCTACACCTTC CASSGSGTVNYGYTF
TRBD1 once TRBJ1-5 TRBV29-1 TGCAGCGTTGGGGGGGACAGTAATCAGCCCCAGCATTTT CSVGGDSNQPQHF
- - TRBJ2-7 TRBV28 TGTGCCAGCAGTTTATTCTCCTACGAGCAGTACTTC CASSLFSYEQYF
- - TRBJ1-2 TRBV25-1 TGTGCCAGCAGTGACTGGACTCTCTCTAGGGGCTACACCTTC CASSDWTLSRGYTF